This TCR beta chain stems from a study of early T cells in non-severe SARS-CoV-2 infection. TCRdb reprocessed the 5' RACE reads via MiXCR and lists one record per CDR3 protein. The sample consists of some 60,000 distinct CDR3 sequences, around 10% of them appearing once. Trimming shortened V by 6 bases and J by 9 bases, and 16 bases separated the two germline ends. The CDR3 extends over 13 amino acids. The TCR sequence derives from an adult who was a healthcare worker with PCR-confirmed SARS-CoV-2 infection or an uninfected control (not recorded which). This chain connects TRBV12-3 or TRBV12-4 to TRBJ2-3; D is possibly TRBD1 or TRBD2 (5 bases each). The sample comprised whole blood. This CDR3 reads CASRPWVGTTQYF. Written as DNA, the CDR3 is TGTGCCAGCAGGCCTTGGGTGGGGACGACGCAGTATTTT.